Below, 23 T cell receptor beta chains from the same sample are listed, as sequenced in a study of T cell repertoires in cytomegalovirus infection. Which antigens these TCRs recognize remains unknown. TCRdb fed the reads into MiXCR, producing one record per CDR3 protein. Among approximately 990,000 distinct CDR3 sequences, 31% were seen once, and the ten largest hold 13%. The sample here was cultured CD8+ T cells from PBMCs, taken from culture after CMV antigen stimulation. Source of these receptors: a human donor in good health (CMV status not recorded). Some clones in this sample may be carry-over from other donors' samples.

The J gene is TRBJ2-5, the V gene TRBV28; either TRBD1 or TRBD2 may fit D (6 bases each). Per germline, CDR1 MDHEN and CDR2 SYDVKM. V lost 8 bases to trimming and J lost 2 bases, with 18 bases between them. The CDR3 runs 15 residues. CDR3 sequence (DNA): TGTGCCAGCCTTAGGGGGGAAGCATTACAAGAGACCCAGTACTTC. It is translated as CASLRGEALQETQYF.

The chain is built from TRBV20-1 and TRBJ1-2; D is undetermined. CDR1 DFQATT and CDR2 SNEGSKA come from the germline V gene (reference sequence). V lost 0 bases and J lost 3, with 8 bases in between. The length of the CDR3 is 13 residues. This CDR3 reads CSARDSGHYGYTF. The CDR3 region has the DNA TGCAGTGCTAGAGATTCCGGGCACTATGGCTACACCTTC.

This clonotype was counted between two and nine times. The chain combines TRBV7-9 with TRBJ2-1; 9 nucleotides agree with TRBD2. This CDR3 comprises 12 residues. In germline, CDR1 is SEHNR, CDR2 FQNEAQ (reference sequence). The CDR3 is CAGGGDYNEQFF. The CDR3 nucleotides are TGTGCAGGCGGGGGGGATTACAATGAGCAGTTCTTC.

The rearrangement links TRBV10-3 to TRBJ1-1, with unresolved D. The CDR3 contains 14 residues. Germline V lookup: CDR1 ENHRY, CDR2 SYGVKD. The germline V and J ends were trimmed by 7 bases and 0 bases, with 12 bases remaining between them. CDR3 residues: CAITEDRLNTEAFF. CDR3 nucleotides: TGTGCCATCACAGAGGACCGCTTGAACACTGAAGCTTTCTTT.

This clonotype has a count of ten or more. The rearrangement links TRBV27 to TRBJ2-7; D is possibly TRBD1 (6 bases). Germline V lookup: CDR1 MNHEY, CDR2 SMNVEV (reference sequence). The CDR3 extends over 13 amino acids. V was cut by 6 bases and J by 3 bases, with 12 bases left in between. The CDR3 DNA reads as TGTGCCAGCAGCTCCACAGGGAGCTACGAGCAGTACGTC. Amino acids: CASSSTGSYEQYV.

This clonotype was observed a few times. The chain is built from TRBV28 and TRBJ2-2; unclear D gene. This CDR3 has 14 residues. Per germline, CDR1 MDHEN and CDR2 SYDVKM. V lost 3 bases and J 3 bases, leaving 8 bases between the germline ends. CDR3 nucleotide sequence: TGTGCCAGCAGTTTCCGGCGTTACACCGGGGAGCTGTTTTTT. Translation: CASSFRRYTGELFF.

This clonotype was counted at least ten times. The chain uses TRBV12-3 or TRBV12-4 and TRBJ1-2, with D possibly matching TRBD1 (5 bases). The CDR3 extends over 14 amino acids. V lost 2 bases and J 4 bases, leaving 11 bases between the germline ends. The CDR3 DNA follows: TGTGCCAGCAGTTTAAAACAGGCGATCTATGGCTACACCTTC. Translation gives CASSLKQAIYGYTF.

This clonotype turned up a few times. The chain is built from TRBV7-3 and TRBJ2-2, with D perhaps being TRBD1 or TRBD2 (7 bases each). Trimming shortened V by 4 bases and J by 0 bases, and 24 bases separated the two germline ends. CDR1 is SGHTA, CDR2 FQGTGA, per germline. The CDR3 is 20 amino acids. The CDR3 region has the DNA TGTGCCAGCAGCTCGGACAGGCCAACTCGGGAGGTCGCGAACACCGGGGAGCTGTTTTTT. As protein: CASSSDRPTREVANTGELFF.

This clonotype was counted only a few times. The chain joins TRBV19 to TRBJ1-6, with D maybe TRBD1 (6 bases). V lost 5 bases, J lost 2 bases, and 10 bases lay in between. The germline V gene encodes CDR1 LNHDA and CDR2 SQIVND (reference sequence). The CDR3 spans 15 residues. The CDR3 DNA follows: TGTGCCAGTAGTGATTCAGGGGCCTATAATTCACCCCTCCACTTT. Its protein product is CASSDSGAYNSPLHF.

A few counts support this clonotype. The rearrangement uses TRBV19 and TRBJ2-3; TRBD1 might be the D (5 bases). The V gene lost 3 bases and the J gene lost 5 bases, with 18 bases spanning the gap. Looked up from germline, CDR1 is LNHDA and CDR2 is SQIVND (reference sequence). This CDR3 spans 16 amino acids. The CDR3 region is CASSMSVLQAIDTQYF. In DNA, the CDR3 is TGTGCCAGTAGTATGTCAGTTCTACAGGCCATAGATACGCAGTATTTT.

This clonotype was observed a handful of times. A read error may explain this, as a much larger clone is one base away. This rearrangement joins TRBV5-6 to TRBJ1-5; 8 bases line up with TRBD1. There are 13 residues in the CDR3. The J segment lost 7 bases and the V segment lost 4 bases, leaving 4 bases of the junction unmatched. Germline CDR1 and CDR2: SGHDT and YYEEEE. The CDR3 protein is CASSRQGKQPQHF. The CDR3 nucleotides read TGTGCCAGCAGCCGACAGGGGAAACAGCCCCAGCATTTT.

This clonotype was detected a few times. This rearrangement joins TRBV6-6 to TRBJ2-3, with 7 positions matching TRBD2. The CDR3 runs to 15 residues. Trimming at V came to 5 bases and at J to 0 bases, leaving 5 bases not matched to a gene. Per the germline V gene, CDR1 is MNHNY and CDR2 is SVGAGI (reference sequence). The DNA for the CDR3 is TGTGCCAGCAGTCCCAGGCGGGGGAGCACAGATACGCAGTATTTT. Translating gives CASSPRRGSTDTQYF.

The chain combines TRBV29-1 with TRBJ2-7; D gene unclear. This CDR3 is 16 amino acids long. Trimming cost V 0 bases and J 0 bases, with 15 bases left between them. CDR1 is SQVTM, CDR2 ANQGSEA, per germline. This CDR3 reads CSVEDLARSDSYEQYF. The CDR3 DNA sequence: TGCAGCGTTGAAGATCTTGCCAGGTCCGACTCCTACGAGCAGTACTTC.

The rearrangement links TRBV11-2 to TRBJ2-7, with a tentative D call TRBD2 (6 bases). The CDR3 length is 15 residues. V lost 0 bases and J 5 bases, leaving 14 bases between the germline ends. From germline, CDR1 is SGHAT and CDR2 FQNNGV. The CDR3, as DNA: TGTGCCAGCAGCTTAGAGGGACTCCAACCCCACGAGCAGTACTTC. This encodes CASSLEGLQPHEQYF.

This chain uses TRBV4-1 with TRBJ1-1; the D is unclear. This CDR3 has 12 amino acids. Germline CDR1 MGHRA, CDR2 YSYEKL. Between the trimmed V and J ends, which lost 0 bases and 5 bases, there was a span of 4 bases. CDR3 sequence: CASSQDRTEAFF. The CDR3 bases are TGCGCCAGCAGCCAAGATCGGACTGAAGCTTTCTTT.

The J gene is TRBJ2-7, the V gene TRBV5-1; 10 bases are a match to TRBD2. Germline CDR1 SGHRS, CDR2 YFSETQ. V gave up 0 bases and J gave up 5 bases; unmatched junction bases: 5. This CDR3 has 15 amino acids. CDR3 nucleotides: TGCGCCAGCAGCTTGGGGGCTAGCGGGGGCCACGAGCAGTACGTC. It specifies CASSLGASGGHEQYV.

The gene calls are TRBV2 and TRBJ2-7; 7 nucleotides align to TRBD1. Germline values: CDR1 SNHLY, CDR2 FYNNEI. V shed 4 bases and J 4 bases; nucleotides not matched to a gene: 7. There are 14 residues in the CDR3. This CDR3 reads CASSGPDRLYEQYF. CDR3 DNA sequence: TGTGCCAGCAGTGGTCCGGACAGGTTGTACGAGCAGTACTTC.

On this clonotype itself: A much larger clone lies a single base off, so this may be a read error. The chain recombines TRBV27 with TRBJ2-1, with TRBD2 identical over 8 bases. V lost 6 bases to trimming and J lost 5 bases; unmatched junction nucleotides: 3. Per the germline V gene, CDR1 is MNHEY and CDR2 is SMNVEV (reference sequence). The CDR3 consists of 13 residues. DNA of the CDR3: TGTGCCAGCAGCCCGGGGGGGGACAATGAGCAGTTCTTC. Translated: CASSPGGDNEQFF.

The CDR3 bases are TGTGCCAGCAGTTTATCGGCGGGTTCGGGGAGCAATCAGCCCCAGCATTTT. It is translated as CASSLSAGSGSNQPQHF. This chain connects TRBV27 to TRBJ1-5; D call uncertain. The V gene lost 0 bases and the J gene lost 1 base, with 13 bases spanning the gap. The CDR3 has 17 residues. Looked up from germline, CDR1 is MNHEY and CDR2 is SMNVEV (reference sequence).

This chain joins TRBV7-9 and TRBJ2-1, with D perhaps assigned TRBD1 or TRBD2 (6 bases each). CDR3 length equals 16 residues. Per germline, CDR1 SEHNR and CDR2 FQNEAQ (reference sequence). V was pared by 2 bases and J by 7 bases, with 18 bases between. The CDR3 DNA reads TGTGCCAGCAGCTTATTGTTGGGGGGCGCAGGTAATGAGCAGTTCTTC. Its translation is CASSLLLGGAGNEQFF.

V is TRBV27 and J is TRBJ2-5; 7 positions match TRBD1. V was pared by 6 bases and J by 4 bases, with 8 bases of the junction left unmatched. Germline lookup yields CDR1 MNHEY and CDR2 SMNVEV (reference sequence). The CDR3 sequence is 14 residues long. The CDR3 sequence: CASRIQGWGETQYF. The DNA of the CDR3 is TGTGCCAGCAGAATACAGGGGTGGGGAGAGACCCAGTACTTC.

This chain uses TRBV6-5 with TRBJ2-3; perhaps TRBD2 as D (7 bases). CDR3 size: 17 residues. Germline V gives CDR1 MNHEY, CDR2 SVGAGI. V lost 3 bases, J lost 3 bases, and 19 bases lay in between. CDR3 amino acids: CASSYFGEGGETDTQYF. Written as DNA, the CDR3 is TGTGCCAGCAGTTATTTCGGGGAGGGGGGGGAAACAGATACGCAGTATTTT.

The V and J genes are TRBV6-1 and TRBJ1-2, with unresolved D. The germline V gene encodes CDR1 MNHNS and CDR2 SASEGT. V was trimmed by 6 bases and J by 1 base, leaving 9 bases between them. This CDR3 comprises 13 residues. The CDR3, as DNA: TGTGCCAGCAGCCAAGAACATAACTATGGCTACACCTTC. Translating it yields CASSQEHNYGYTF.